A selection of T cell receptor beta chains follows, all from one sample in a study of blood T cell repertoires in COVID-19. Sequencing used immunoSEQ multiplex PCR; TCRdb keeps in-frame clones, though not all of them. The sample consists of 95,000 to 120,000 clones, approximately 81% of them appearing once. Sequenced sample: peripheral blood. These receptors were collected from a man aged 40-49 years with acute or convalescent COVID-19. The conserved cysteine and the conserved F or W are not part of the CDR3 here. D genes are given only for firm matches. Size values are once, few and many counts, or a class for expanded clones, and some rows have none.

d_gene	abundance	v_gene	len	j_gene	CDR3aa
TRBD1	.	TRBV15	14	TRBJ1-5	ATSRKGQGSNQPQH
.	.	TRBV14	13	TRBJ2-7	ASNQGGTASYEQY
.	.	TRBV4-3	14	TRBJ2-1	ASSQEALSSYNEQF
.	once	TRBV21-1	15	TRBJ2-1	ASRNIGLAGPYNEQF
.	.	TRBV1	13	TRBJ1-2	TSSLLTTTFYGYT
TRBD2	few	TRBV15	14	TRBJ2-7	ATSATLAPSSYEQY
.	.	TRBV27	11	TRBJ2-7	ASSLSQTWEQY
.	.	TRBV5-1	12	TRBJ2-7	ASSLGGTPYEQY
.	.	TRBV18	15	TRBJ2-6	ASSLISRYSGANVLT
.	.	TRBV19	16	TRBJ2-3	ASSWTLHVKSGTDTQY
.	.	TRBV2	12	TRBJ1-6	ASSENWSNSPLH
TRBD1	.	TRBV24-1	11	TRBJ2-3	ATSTGSLDTQY
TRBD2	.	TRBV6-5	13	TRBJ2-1	ASTPPGTSGNEQF
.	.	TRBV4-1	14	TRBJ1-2	ASSPTAASTNYGYT
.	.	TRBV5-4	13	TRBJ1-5	ASSRVGGGNQPQH
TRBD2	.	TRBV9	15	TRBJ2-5	ASSVGLAGGPGETQY
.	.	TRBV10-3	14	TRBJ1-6	AISEGGYYGNSPLH
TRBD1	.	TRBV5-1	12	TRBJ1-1	ASMSRGSDTEAF
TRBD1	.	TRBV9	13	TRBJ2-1	ASSAGTVPYNEQF
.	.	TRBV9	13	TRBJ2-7	ASSVGPGQSYEQY
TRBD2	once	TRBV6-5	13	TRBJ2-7	ASSQTSGGIYEQY
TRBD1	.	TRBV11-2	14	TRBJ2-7	ASTSTLPGQSYEQY
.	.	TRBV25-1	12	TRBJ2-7	ASNLSAYLRGQY